This T cell receptor beta chain was documented in a study of CD8+ T cells in alopecia areata (dated by TCRdb to between 2018 and 2020). About the investigation overall: Treated patients were enrolled in an open-label pilot trial of oral tofacitinib, 5 to 10 mg twice daily, for moderate-to-severe alopecia areata. In humans, TCRbeta sequencing was performed on scalp tissue and on sorted CD4+ and CD8+ peripheral blood T cells from healthy controls and from patients with patchy or totalis/universalis alopecia areata. To study T cell clonal expansion in alopecia areata, the researchers applied high-throughput TCRbeta sequencing to both the C3H/HeJ mouse model and human patients. In treated patients, disease severity was measured using the SALT score, which gives the percentage of scalp surface area affected. RNA was obtained with the PAXgene miRNA kit for fixed scalp, the miRNeasy kit for PBMCs, and the RNeasy kit for mouse skin. Patients received tofacitinib for 6 to 18 months and were then followed off drug for 6 months to check for delayed response and recurrence. Scalp clonality was compared among normal scalp (n=4), patchy alopecia areata scalp (n=8), and alopecia totalis/universalis scalp (n=8). Tofacitinib-treated patients had biopsies at baseline and at 4 and 24 weeks of treatment, with a later scalp biopsy in several patients. TCRbeta CDR3 regions were amplified by immunoSEQ multiplex PCR with 35 Vbeta forward and 13 Jbeta reverse primers.

Library creation used the immunoSEQ multiplex PCR assay. RNA was extracted from all samples and reverse transcribed into cDNA, which served as template for TCR sequencing. First-strand cDNA was synthesized using SuperScript III with a 2:1 mix of oligo-dT and random hexamers. A synthetic immune receptor repertoire was used to measure amplification bias, and any remaining bias was corrected computationally. The authors' pipeline ran thus. After raw reads were preprocessed to remove errors, the CDR3 was defined following IMGT conventions as running from the conserved cysteine to phenylalanine. Clonality was computed by normalizing Shannon entropy by log2 of the number of productive unique TCRs and subtracting the result from 1. Whether scalp clones were CD4 or CD8 was inferred by matching scalp TCRbeta sequences against CD4 and CD8 repertoires sorted from blood. The immuneACCESS repertoire file appears here via TCRdb, limited to in-frame rearrangements. These files lack a portion of the clones; in checked studies, under half of the deficit traces to unresolved V genes, and the cause of the others is not known. V, J and clone size are those of that table, while D and trimming were read from the DNA. In all, the sample holds 75,000 to 100,000 clones, and 70% to 80% of those were seen once. The ten largest clones add up to 15% to 20% of the sample.

Taken with the paper, the label for treatment or condition translates to: oral pan-JAK inhibitor, 5-10 mg twice daily. Peripheral blood and lesional scalp punch biopsies were obtained from patients with alopecia areata. PBMCs were separated by density centrifugation and stained for CD3, CD4 and CD8, after which CD4+ and CD8+ T cells were sorted on a FACSAria. A distance of 11 bases separates the germline ends of V and J, which lose 0 bases and 8 bases respectively. From a lookup of the germline V gene (reference sequence), CDR1 and CDR2 are MNHNY and SVGAGI. The CDR3 starts with the cysteine, ends with the phenylalanine, and has 14 residues. Only the CDR3 region is kept as DNA, spanning 42 bases read in frame from base 1. General findings and caveats noted by the study authors: Tofacitinib significantly lowered scalp clonality and the number of expanded CD8+ clones among the top 100 scalp clones. Because the treated cohort was small and had only one nonresponder, larger studies are needed to examine links between baseline CD8+ expansion and response. TCR sequences shared between patients were less clear than in mice, possibly partly because of HLA diversity in the patient population. Scalp TCR repertoire analysis is complicated because resident alphabeta T cells in normal human skin are also sequenced, whereas mouse skin is dominated by gammadelta T cells. During tofacitinib treatment, many expanded lesional clones stuck around in both scalp and blood, and this persistence may partly explain why relapse happens after treatment is stopped. Compared with normal scalp, lesional scalp had higher clonality and more expanded CD8+ clones, particularly in alopecia totalis/universalis, a pattern that suggests antigenic drive.

This clone has a handful of counts. The antigen it binds to is not known. Base qualities are not provided; no much larger clone lies one nucleotide away. This TCR was recovered from a human donor with alopecia areata. The chain couples TRBV6-6 to TRBJ2-1; possibly the D gene is TRBD2, per 5 matching bases. Sequencing was performed on CD8+ T cells sorted from blood, taken at approximately week 42, from a patient treated with tofacitinib. DNA sequence: TGTGCCAGCAGTTACTCAGAGGGTTCGGATGAGCAGTTCTTC. Its translation reads: CASSYSEGSDEQFF.